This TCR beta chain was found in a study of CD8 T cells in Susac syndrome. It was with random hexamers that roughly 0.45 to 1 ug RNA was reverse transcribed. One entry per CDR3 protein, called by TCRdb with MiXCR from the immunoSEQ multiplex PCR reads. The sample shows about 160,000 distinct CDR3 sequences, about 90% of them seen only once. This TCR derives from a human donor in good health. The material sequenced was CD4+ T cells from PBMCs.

This CDR3 reads CASSLVGASTLSSYNEQFF. The CDR3 bases are TGTGCCAGCAGCTTGGTCGGAGCGAGCACTCTAAGCTCCTACAATGAGCAGTTCTTC. This chain links TRBV5-6 with TRBJ2-1; no clear D. Germline assignment: CDR1 SGHDT and CDR2 YYEEEE. The germline V and J ends were trimmed by 0 bases and 0 bases, with 19 bases remaining between them. This CDR3 contains 19 residues.